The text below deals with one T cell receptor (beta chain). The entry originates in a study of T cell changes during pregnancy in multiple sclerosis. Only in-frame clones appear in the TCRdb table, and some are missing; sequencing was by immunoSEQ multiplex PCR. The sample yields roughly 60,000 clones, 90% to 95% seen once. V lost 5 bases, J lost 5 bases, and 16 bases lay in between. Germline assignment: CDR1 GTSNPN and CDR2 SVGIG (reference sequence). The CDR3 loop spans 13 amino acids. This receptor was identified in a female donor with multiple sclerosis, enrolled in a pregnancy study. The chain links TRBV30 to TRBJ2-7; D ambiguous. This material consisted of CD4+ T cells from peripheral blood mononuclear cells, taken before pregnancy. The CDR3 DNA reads TGTGCCTGGGAGACGGAGAGATCCGACGAGCAGTACTTC. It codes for CAWETERSDEQYF.